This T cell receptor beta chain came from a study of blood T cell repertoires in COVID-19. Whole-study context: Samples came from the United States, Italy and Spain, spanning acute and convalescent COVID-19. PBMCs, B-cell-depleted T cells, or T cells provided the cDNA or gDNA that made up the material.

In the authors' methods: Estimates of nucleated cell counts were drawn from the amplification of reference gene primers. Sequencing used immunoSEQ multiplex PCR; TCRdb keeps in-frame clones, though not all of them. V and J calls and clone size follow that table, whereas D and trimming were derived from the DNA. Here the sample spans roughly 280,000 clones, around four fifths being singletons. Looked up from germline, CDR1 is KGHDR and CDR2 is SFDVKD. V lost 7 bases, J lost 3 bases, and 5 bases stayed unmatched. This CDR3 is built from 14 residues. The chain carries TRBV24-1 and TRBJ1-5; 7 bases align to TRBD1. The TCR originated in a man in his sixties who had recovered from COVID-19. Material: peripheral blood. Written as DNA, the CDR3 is TGTGCCACCAGCTCGGGACAGCACAATCAGCCCCAGCATTTT. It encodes CATSSGQHNQPQHF.